The rows below give T cell receptor beta chains drawn from one sample of a study of cytomegalovirus exposure and HLA in healthy donors. Measured with immunoSEQ multiplex PCR; TCRdb has only the in-frame clones, and not every one. The sample carries approximately 130,000 clones, around four fifths recorded once. Specimen: PBMCs. Receptors were obtained from a man aged 40-55 years in good health and CMV-seronegative. Both conserved end residues are trimmed from each CDR3.

V: TRBV6-4; J: TRBJ1-1; CDR3: ASSDGQENTEAF
V: TRBV9; J: TRBJ1-1; CDR3: ASSARTDVNTEAF
V: TRBV11-1; J: TRBJ2-5; CDR3: ASSLRTGMNEETQY
V: TRBV5-1; J: TRBJ2-3; CDR3: ASSLEWPSGNTQY
V: TRBV9; J: TRBJ1-1; CDR3: ASSVKGSGSGAF
V: TRBV4-2; J: NA; CDR3: ASSQGATLAIYEQY
V: TRBV5-4; J: TRBJ1-1; CDR3: ASSSGTAEAF
V: TRBV28; J: TRBJ1-2; CDR3: ASSPGYYGYT
V: TRBV7-6; J: TRBJ2-5; CDR3: ASSYSRREGGETQY
V: TRBV9; J: TRBJ2-2; CDR3: ASTSDLLGGMF
V: TRBV7-2; J: TRBJ1-5; CDR3: ASSTYLNQPQH
V: TRBV2; J: TRBJ2-1; CDR3: ASSQQVARDEQF
V: TRBV19; J: TRBJ1-2; CDR3: ASSKILVNGYT
V: TRBV5-1; J: TRBJ2-7; CDR3: ASSLGDRVSYEQY
V: TRBV4-2; J: TRBJ2-1; CDR3: ASSHNTPLREQF
V: TRBV19; J: TRBJ2-2; CDR3: ASSIVRVGTGELF
V: TRBV7-2; J: TRBJ1-1; CDR3: ASSPTGVNTEAF
V: TRBV19; J: TRBJ1-6; CDR3: ASSIHRDRGSTPLH
V: TRBV7-2; J: TRBJ2-1; CDR3: ASSLSSGGSNEQF
V: TRBV9; J: TRBJ1-1; CDR3: ASSAPSGGRAF
V: TRBV9; J: TRBJ2-1; CDR3: ASSVGIPGRSSYNEQF
V: TRBV5-1; J: TRBJ2-2; CDR3: ASSWPGRDGELF
V: TRBV19; J: TRBJ2-6; CDR3: ASRTVSGANVLT
V: TRBV11-2; J: TRBJ2-3; CDR3: ASSLMGGGTDTQY
V: TRBV5-4; J: TRBJ1-1; CDR3: ASSPKRATAMNTEAF
V: TRBV9; J: TRBJ2-2; CDR3: ASSVAAGELF
V: TRBV6-5; J: TRBJ2-3; CDR3: ASSFRYTDTQY
V: TRBV27; J: TRBJ2-6; CDR3: ASSHQGSSGANVLT
V: TRBV19; J: TRBJ1-6; CDR3: ASSVTTLRSSYNSPLH
V: TRBV6-5; J: TRBJ1-2; CDR3: ASSYSTGTGYT
V: TRBV7-2; J: TRBJ2-5; CDR3: ASSDTRGGETQY
V: TRBV4-3; J: TRBJ2-2; CDR3: ASSPLGGTGELF
V: TRBV4-3; J: TRBJ1-2; CDR3: ASSQQPGQANYGYT
V: TRBV6-5; J: TRBJ2-1; CDR3: ASSYSLRTGANEQF
V: TRBV5-4; J: TRBJ2-6; CDR3: ASSIPTTGFPSGANVLT
V: TRBV7-9; J: TRBJ2-2; CDR3: ASRPFQGNTGELF
V: TRBV4-1; J: TRBJ2-2; CDR3: ASSQETAGGNTGELF
V: TRBV28; J: TRBJ1-1; CDR3: ASSLNRGAF
V: TRBV5-5; J: TRBJ1-2; CDR3: ASSLSGFNYGYT
V: TRBV4-3; J: TRBJ2-7; CDR3: ASSQDRVYEQY
V: TRBV2; J: TRBJ2-7; CDR3: ASGAGFYEQY
V: TRBV6-1; J: TRBJ2-1; CDR3: ASSGGKSSYNEQF
V: TRBV7-3; J: TRBJ2-5; CDR3: ASSLTSLETQY
V: TRBV9; J: TRBJ2-1; CDR3: ASSVGSQGYEQF
V: TRBV19; J: TRBJ2-1; CDR3: ASRPGQGYNEQF
V: TRBV6-5; J: TRBJ1-2; CDR3: ASSPDSNYGYT
V: TRBV7-9; J: TRBJ1-4; CDR3: ASSFTGENAPLF
V: TRBV6-1; J: TRBJ2-7; CDR3: ASATQGIYEQY
V: TRBV28; J: TRBJ1-2; CDR3: ASSLPGGYGYT
V: TRBV15; J: TRBJ2-1; CDR3: ATSRKGLAGGPSSYNEQF
V: TRBV11-2; J: TRBJ1-6; CDR3: ASSQAGTRNSPLH
V: TRBV5-6; J: TRBJ2-7; CDR3: ASSPGLGDYEQY
V: TRBV4-1; J: TRBJ1-2; CDR3: ASSQDPGRGGYT
V: TRBV19; J: TRBJ1-1; CDR3: ASSGRLTEAF